Below, 10 T cell receptor beta chains from the same sample are listed, as sequenced in a study of cytomegalovirus exposure and HLA in healthy donors. The primer mix had 60 Vbeta and 13 Jbeta primers. Repertoires were generated with immunoSEQ multiplex PCR, while TCRdb's copy carries only in-frame clones and drops some. The sample records 200,000 or so clones, 75% to 80% being singletons. Sequencing input: PBMCs. Every receptor here comes from a young man in good health and CMV-seronegative.

The chain links TRBV30 to TRBJ2-3; a possible D gene is TRBD2 (5 bases). The CDR3 length is 15 residues. Germline CDR1 GTSNPN, CDR2 SVGIG (reference sequence). V lost 2 bases, J lost 0 bases, and 12 bases lay in between. DNA for the CDR3: TGTGCCTGGAGTAGGCTCGGCGGGAGCACAGATACGCAGTATTTT. The encoded protein is CAWSRLGGSTDTQYF. The full variable domain, in which reference TRBV30 and TRBJ2-3 provide the parts outside the CDR3, is SQTIHQWPATLVQPVGSPLSLECTVEGTSNPNLYWYRQAAGRGLQLLFYSVGIGQISSEVPQNLSASRPQDRQFILSSKKLLLSDSGFYLCAWSRLGGSTDTQYFGPGTRLTVL.

V is TRBV7-8 and J is TRBJ1-5; D is ambiguous. In germline, CDR1 is SGHVS, CDR2 FQNEAQ. The CDR3 length is 15 residues. With 5 bases removed from V and 2 bases from J, the gap between germline ends came to 13 bases. The CDR3 nucleotides read TGTGCCAGCAGCCCCAGCCCCGGGGGCAATCAGCCCCAGCATTTT. Translated, it gives CASSPSPGGNQPQHF.

The CDR3 bases are TGCGCCAGCAGCCAAGGGGGACAGACCTACGAGCAGTACTTC. Amino acid sequence: CASSQGGQTYEQYF. V gene TRBV4-3 combines with J gene TRBJ2-7, with 7 nucleotides matching TRBD1. V lost 1 base to trimming and J lost 2 bases; unmatched junction nucleotides: 2. The CDR3 consists of 14 residues. The V gene's germline CDR1 is LGHNA and CDR2 YSLEER.

The CDR3 sequence is CASSFPNRENTEAFF. The CDR3 DNA sequence: TGTGCCAGCAGCTTTCCAAACAGGGAGAACACTGAAGCTTTCTTT. The V gene is TRBV7-9, the J gene TRBJ1-1, with a weak D call TRBD1 (6 bases). V dropped 3 bases and J dropped 1 base, with 12 bases sitting between them. The CDR3 is 15 residues long. Germline CDR1 and CDR2: SEHNR and FQNEAQ (reference sequence).

The chain combines TRBV29-1 with TRBJ2-1; 7 nucleotides match TRBD2. The CDR3 covers 14 residues. The V gene's germline CDR1 is SQVTM and CDR2 ANQGSEA. V was clipped by 4 bases and J by 5 bases; unmatched bases: 8. CDR3 sequence reads: CSVVGDYRDNEQFF. The CDR3 region has the DNA TGCAGCGTTGTTGGGGACTACAGAGACAATGAGCAGTTCTTC.

The J gene is TRBJ1-5, the V gene TRBV29-1, with D possibly TRBD1 on 6 matching bases. The germline gives CDR1 SQVTM, CDR2 ANQGSEA. V was trimmed by 4 bases and J by 2 bases, leaving 12 bases between them. The CDR3 is 14 residues long. The CDR3 bases are TGCAGCGTTGTAGGGGGTGGTGGCAATCAGCCCCAGCATTTT. This encodes CSVVGGGGNQPQHF. The entire variable domain, with the rest obtained from reference TRBV29-1 and TRBJ1-5, is as follows: SAVISQKPSRDICQRGTSLTIQCQVDSQVTMMFWYRQQPGQSLTLIATANQGSEATYESGFVIDKFPISRPNLTFSTLTVSNMSPEDSSIYLCSVVGGGGNQPQHFGDGTRLSIL.

This clone was found a few times. J is TRBJ1-2 and V is TRBV7-2, with 8 bases lining up with TRBD1. The CDR3 extends over 18 amino acids. V lost 5 bases to trimming and J lost 0 bases; unmatched junction nucleotides: 14. Germline V gene sequence: CDR1 SGHTA, CDR2 FQGNSA. CDR3 protein: CASSEGQGFFSPNYGYTF. The CDR3 DNA reads TGTGCCAGCAGCGAAGGACAGGGCTTCTTTTCGCCTAACTATGGCTACACCTTC.

The chain couples TRBV30 to TRBJ1-5, with D maybe TRBD1 (5 bases). Germline V gene sequence: CDR1 GTSNPN, CDR2 SVGIG (reference sequence). CDR3 length: 13 residues. Trimming cost V 5 bases and J 9 bases, with 17 bases left between them. The CDR3 protein is CAWGGREGRPQHF. The DNA of the CDR3 is TGTGCCTGGGGCGGACGGGAGGGGAGGCCCCAGCATTTT.

V usage is TRBV29-1 and J usage is TRBJ2-2, with TRBD2 identical over 14 bases. Germline V gene sequence: CDR1 SQVTM, CDR2 ANQGSEA. The V gene end was trimmed by 7 bases and the J gene end by 7 bases; junction bases not matched to a gene: 8. There are 15 residues in the CDR3. The CDR3 sequence: CSGQTSGGVVGELFF. The CDR3 DNA is TGCAGCGGCCAGACTAGCGGGGGGGTGGTCGGGGAGCTGTTTTTT.

This clone appeared a single time. The chain links TRBV7-8 to TRBJ2-7, with TRBD1 matching over 10 bases. Per germline, CDR1 SGHVS and CDR2 FQNEAQ. The CDR3 is made up of 17 amino acids. Losses at the gene ends were 5 bases for V and 4 bases for J; bases not matched to a gene: 14. This chain's CDR3 is CASSIDSRDRGFYEQYF. DNA for the CDR3: TGTGCCAGCAGCATCGACTCCCGGGACAGGGGCTTTTACGAGCAGTACTTC.